Below are 13 T cell receptor beta chains sequenced from a single sample in a study of cytomegalovirus exposure and HLA in healthy donors. Primers for the PCR totalled 60 Vbeta and 13 Jbeta. Data came from immunoSEQ multiplex PCR; TCRdb stores just in-frame clones and leaves some out. The table has about 160,000 clones, roughly 80% seen once. Sequencing used PBMCs. The receptors here all came from a human donor in good health.

This rearrangement joins TRBV9 to TRBJ2-1; 7 positions match TRBD1. Trimming removed 7 bases from V and 7 bases from J; junction bases left unmatched: 11. The CDR3 totals 14 residues. Per the germline V gene, CDR1 is SGDLS and CDR2 is YYNGEE. CDR3 amino acids: CASQPPTGLNEQFF. In DNA, the CDR3 is TGTGCCAGCCAACCACCGACAGGGCTTAATGAGCAGTTCTTC.

The chain links TRBV6-6 to TRBJ1-5; tentatively, D is TRBD1 (5 bases). The CDR3 spans 13 residues. V lost 4 bases and J lost 4, with 8 bases in between. CDR1 and CDR2 (germline): MNHNY, SVGAGI (reference sequence). CDR3 sequence: CASSWDFNQPQHF. CDR3 DNA: TGTGCCAGCAGTTGGGACTTTAATCAGCCCCAGCATTTT.

The CDR3 DNA follows: TGTGCCAGCAGCGTAGAAGCGGGGGGCCAAGAGACCCAGTACTTC. Translated: CASSVEAGGQETQYF. The rearrangement links TRBV9 to TRBJ2-5; 9 bases fit TRBD2. Germline CDR1 and CDR2: SGDLS and YYNGEE. This CDR3 is 15 amino acids long. The V and J ends lost 0 bases and 1 base, in that order; junction bases with no gene match: 1.

As concerns this clone: Other DNA sequences within the sample encode an identical CDR3. The V gene is TRBV4-3, the J gene TRBJ2-7; D gene unclear. The CDR3 length is 14 residues. V lost 0 bases and J 1 base, leaving 7 bases between the germline ends. Germline loops: CDR1 LGHNA, CDR2 YSLEER. CDR3 amino acids: CASSQDSGSYEQYF. The CDR3 DNA is TGCGCCAGCAGCCAAGATTCGGGTTCCTACGAGCAGTACTTC.

V is TRBV18 and J is TRBJ2-5; 10 bases agree with TRBD1. Losses at the gene ends were 1 base for V and 5 bases for J; bases not matched to a gene: 4. Germline V lookup: CDR1 KGHSH, CDR2 LQKENI. This CDR3 spans 15 amino acids. CDR3 loop: CASSPQTGGAETQYF. In DNA form, the CDR3 reads TGTGCCAGCTCACCACAGACAGGGGGCGCGGAGACCCAGTACTTC.

This chain connects TRBV13 to TRBJ2-3, with 11 bases aligning to TRBD2. Trimming removed 1 base from V and 4 bases from J; junction bases left unmatched: 10. CDR1 is PRHDT, CDR2 FYEKMQ, per germline (reference sequence). The CDR3 consists of 18 residues. The CDR3 loop is CASSLVSGGAISADTQYF. CDR3 nucleotide sequence: TGTGCCAGCAGCTTAGTTAGCGGGGGGGCCATTTCCGCAGATACGCAGTATTTT.

CDR3 DNA: TGTGCCAGCAGTTACTCAAAAGGGGCGCACACCGGGGAGCTGTTTTTT. This sequence encodes CASSYSKGAHTGELFF. J is TRBJ2-2 and V is TRBV6-5, with D possibly matching TRBD1 (5 bases). The germline V gene encodes CDR1 MNHEY and CDR2 SVGAGI. There are 16 residues in the CDR3. Trimming stripped 0 bases from V and 3 bases from J, with 11 bases between.

The rearrangement uses TRBV21-1 and TRBJ1-2. TRBV21-1 is annotated as a pseudogene. The CDR3 is made up of 23 amino acids. This CDR3 reads CASSNHNRDHLSERGPINYGYTF. The CDR3 DNA reads as TGTGCCAGCAGCAACCATAACAGGGATCACCTTTCGGAGCGGGGACCGATTAACTATGGCTACACCTTC.

The V gene is TRBV10-3, the J gene TRBJ2-5, with no clear D. This CDR3 contains 14 residues. Trimming pared 3 bases from V and 2 bases from J, leaving 10 bases between. The germline CDR1 and CDR2 sequences are ENHRY and SYGVKD. The CDR3 DNA sequence: TGTGCCATCAGTGAATTAGTTGAACAAGAGACCCAGTACTTC. Amino acid sequence: CAISELVEQETQYF.

The rearrangement links TRBV19 to TRBJ1-5; 8 bases are a match to TRBD1. Germline CDR1 reads LNHDA; CDR2 reads SQIVND (reference sequence). The CDR3 has 13 residues. Germline trimming cut 8 bases from V and 4 bases from J; bases unmatched to any gene: 4. CDR3 in amino acids: CASGTGPNQPQHF. The CDR3 nucleotides are TGTGCCAGTGGGACAGGACCGAATCAGCCCCAGCATTTT.

This chain joins TRBV5-1 and TRBJ2-7, with a tentative D call TRBD1 (5 bases). There are 14 residues in the CDR3. Germline V gene lookup returns CDR1 SGHRS and CDR2 YFSETQ. Trimming removed 0 bases at V and 2 bases at J, with 9 bases between. In nucleotides, the CDR3 is TGCGCCAGCAGCTTGGAAGGGGTTCCCTACGAGCAGTACTTC. Its protein is CASSLEGVPYEQYF.

J is TRBJ2-7 and V is TRBV13; 8 bases align to TRBD2. CDR1 and CDR2 from the germline V gene are PRHDT and FYEKMQ (reference sequence). The CDR3 has 14 amino acids. V was pared by 5 bases and J by 5 bases, with 8 bases of the junction left unmatched. CDR3 sequence (DNA): TGTGCCAGCAGCCACCGACTAGCGTCCCACGAGCAGTACTTC. Its protein is CASSHRLASHEQYF.

The chain couples TRBV27 to TRBJ2-7; TRBD1 matches at 7 bases. Germline values: CDR1 MNHEY, CDR2 SMNVEV (reference sequence). V lost 5 bases, J lost 0 bases, and 10 bases stayed unmatched. The CDR3 loop spans 16 amino acids. The CDR3 nucleotides read TGTGCCAGCAGTCCGACGAGGGACAGAAACTCCTACGAGCAGTACTTC. Amino acids: CASSPTRDRNSYEQYF.